One and the same sample provided the 25 T cell receptor beta chains below, sequenced in a study of Graves' ophthalmopathy and Graves' hyperthyroidism. Amplification of the TCR beta CDR3 regions used RNA transcripts (as template). First-round RT-PCR used HTBI primers; second-round multiplex PCR followed. Using its own MiXCR run on the multiplex PCR reads, TCRdb lists one record per CDR3 protein. This table holds some 160,000 distinct CDR3 sequences, 35% to 45% found once. Sequencing was done on a sample of peripheral blood. The origin of the receptors is a man between 25 and 39 years old with Graves' ophthalmopathy.

Ten or more counts support this clonotype. The CDR3, as DNA: TGCGCCAGCAGCCAAGTGGTGGGAGGAGAGGGCTACACCTTC. Protein sequence: CASSQVVGGEGYTF. The genes are TRBV4-3 and TRBJ1-2; D gene ambiguous. Germline loops: CDR1 LGHNA, CDR2 YSLEER. Trimming stripped 1 base from V and 8 bases from J, with 14 bases between. The CDR3 covers 14 residues.

The chain uses TRBV6-5 and TRBJ2-7; D uncertain. The germline V gene encodes CDR1 MNHEY and CDR2 SVGAGI. The germline V and J ends were trimmed by 5 bases and 0 bases, with 14 bases remaining between them. CDR3 length equals 15 residues. The CDR3 DNA is TGTGCCAGCAGTCCCTCGACATCCCTCTCCTACGAGCAGTACTTC. Translated, it gives CASSPSTSLSYEQYF.

V gene TRBV6-2 or TRBV6-3 combines with J gene TRBJ1-1, with D uncertain. Germline V gene sequence: CDR1 MNHEY, CDR2 SVGEGT. CDR3 length equals 17 residues. Trimming cost V 2 bases and J 1 base, with 17 bases left between them. Here the CDR3 reads CASSYPIGSGSNTEAFF. For the CDR3, the DNA is TGTGCCAGCAGTTACCCGATTGGATCGGGATCGAACACTGAAGCTTTCTTT.

The chain couples TRBV7-8 to TRBJ2-5, with TRBD2 matching over 12 bases. The CDR3 totals 14 residues. The J segment lost 2 bases and the V segment lost 8 bases, leaving 3 bases of the junction unmatched. CDR1 SGHVS and CDR2 FQNEAQ come from the germline V gene. The CDR3: CASGGLAGQETQYF. The CDR3 region has the DNA TGTGCCAGCGGAGGACTAGCGGGACAAGAGACCCAGTACTTC.

The sample holds many counts of this clonotype. As the CDR3 is not closed by the conserved phenylalanine or tryptophan, this likely results from a read error. V usage is TRBV15 and J usage is TRBJ1-3; 9 bases align to TRBD1. J lost 4 bases, V lost 3 bases, and 7 bases had no gene match. The CDR3 is made up of 16 amino acids. Germline assignment: CDR1 LNHNV and CDR2 YYDKDF (reference sequence). CDR3 residues: CATSRGQGLGGNTIYS. For the CDR3, the DNA is TGTGCCACCAGCAGGGGACAGGGACTTGGCGGAAACACCATATATTCT.

In this sample, this clonotype turned up many times. This sequence joins TRBV28 and TRBJ2-7; no clear D. Per germline, CDR1 MDHEN and CDR2 SYDVKM. The CDR3 consists of 14 residues. Trimming shortened V by 2 bases and J by 0 bases, and 8 bases separated the two germline ends. The CDR3 is CASSLGQLSYEQYF. DNA for the CDR3: TGTGCCAGCAGTTTAGGTCAGCTCTCCTACGAGCAGTACTTC.

This chain uses TRBV6-2 or TRBV6-3 with TRBJ1-5, with D perhaps matching TRBD1 (5 bases). This CDR3 has 14 amino acids. V was shortened by 2 bases and J by 3 bases, with 8 bases between the two germline ends. Germline V gives CDR1 MNHEY, CDR2 SVGEGT. CDR3 coding DNA: TGTGCCAGCAGTTACGTGGACACCAATCAGCCCCAGCATTTT. Translated, it gives CASSYVDTNQPQHF.

This clonotype has at least ten counts. This chain links TRBV11-2 with TRBJ1-2; D may be TRBD1 (6 bases). There are 15 residues in the CDR3. Per the germline V gene, CDR1 is SGHAT and CDR2 is FQNNGV. V lost 2 bases, J lost 5 bases, and 15 bases lay in between. The CDR3 here is CASSLTGRAEYGYTF. Written as DNA, the CDR3 is TGTGCCAGCAGCTTAACAGGGCGGGCGGAATATGGCTACACCTTC.

This clonotype was seen at least ten times. This rearrangement joins TRBV20-1 to TRBJ2-7; 7 bases agree with TRBD1. This CDR3 contains 15 residues. Looked up from germline, CDR1 is DFQATT and CDR2 is SNEGSKA (reference sequence). V dropped 2 bases and J dropped 3; count of bases not matched to a gene: 10. CDR3 loop: CSARTPQGSIYEQYF. The CDR3 nucleotides are TGCAGTGCTAGAACGCCACAGGGGAGTATCTACGAGCAGTACTTC.

This clonotype was counted many times. The gene calls are TRBV6-5 and TRBJ2-4, with D maybe TRBD1 (6 bases). CDR1 is MNHEY, CDR2 SVGAGI, per germline. Trimming removed 0 bases from V and 0 bases from J, with 9 bases in between. There are 16 residues in the CDR3. CDR3 nucleotide sequence: TGTGCCAGCAGTTACTCGACAGGCATAGCCAAAAACATTCAGTACTTC. Amino acid sequence: CASSYSTGIAKNIQYF.

This clonotype showed up many times. This rearrangement joins TRBV4-3 to TRBJ2-7, with TRBD2 matching 8 bases. The CDR3 has 14 amino acids. In germline, CDR1 is LGHNA, CDR2 YSLEER. The J segment lost 2 bases and the V segment lost 2 bases, leaving 2 bases of the junction unmatched. CDR3 in amino acids: CASSQFGGAYEQYF. In DNA, the CDR3 is TGCGCCAGCAGCCAATTCGGGGGGGCCTACGAGCAGTACTTC.

This clonotype was counted at least ten times. The chain recombines TRBV30 with TRBJ1-1; the match to TRBD1 covers 7 bases. The CDR3 contains 13 residues. Germline loops: CDR1 GTSNPN, CDR2 SVGIG (reference sequence). V gave up 3 bases and J gave up 3 bases; unmatched junction bases: 4. The CDR3 here is CAWSQGDHTEAFF. The CDR3, as DNA: TGTGCCTGGAGCCAGGGGGATCACACTGAAGCTTTCTTT.

V usage is TRBV12-3 or TRBV12-4 and J usage is TRBJ2-7, with D unresolved. V was shortened by 7 bases and J by 9 bases, with 16 bases between the two germline ends. This CDR3 region has 12 residues. As DNA, the CDR3 is TGTGCCAGCAAACGTGCTGTAGACGGGCAGTACTTC. This sequence encodes CASKRAVDGQYF.

This clonotype was observed many times. At one end, the junction sequence differs from germline, possibly due to a read error. The chain carries TRBV9 and TRBJ1-1; D not resolved. CDR1 SGDLS and CDR2 YYNGEE come from the germline V gene. The CDR3 is 9 residues long. The CDR3 nucleotides read TGTGCCAGCGGCGTGCCGGCTTTCTTT. This codes for CASGVPAFF.

This clonotype was counted many times. V and J are TRBV12-3 or TRBV12-4 and TRBJ2-7; D possibly corresponds to TRBD1 (6 bases). Between the trimmed V and J ends, which lost 6 bases and 7 bases, there was a span of 13 bases. The CDR3 is made up of 12 amino acids. The CDR3 DNA reads as TGTGCCAGCAGACTGAGACAGGAAGAGCAGTACTTC. Protein: CASRLRQEEQYF.

V gene TRBV12-3 or TRBV12-4 combines with J gene TRBJ2-5; 8 bases line up with TRBD1. The CDR3 length is 14 residues. V lost 5 bases, J lost 10 bases, and 12 bases stayed unmatched. The DNA for the CDR3 is TGTGCCAGCAGTCCCGGGACAGGCGCTGGGGGCCAGTACTTC. Protein sequence: CASSPGTGAGGQYF.

This clonotype was counted many times. The rearrangement joins TRBV28 to TRBJ1-6; D might be TRBD1 (5 bases). Germline V gives CDR1 MDHEN, CDR2 SYDVKM. The CDR3 extends over 15 amino acids. V was shortened by 3 bases and J by 8 bases, with 14 bases between the two germline ends. The CDR3 bases are TGTGCCAGCAGTTTTGGAACAGGTCCCCATTCACCCCTCCACTTT. Translated, it gives CASSFGTGPHSPLHF.

The chain is built from TRBV6-1 and TRBJ2-6; 7 nucleotides agree with TRBD1. Germline loops: CDR1 MNHNS, CDR2 SASEGT. The CDR3 loop spans 15 amino acids. The V segment lost 5 bases and the J segment 2 bases; nucleotides outside the gene matches: 3. CDR3 protein: CASSQTGAGANVLTF. The DNA for the CDR3 is TGTGCCAGCAGTCAAACAGGGGCTGGGGCCAACGTCCTGACTTTC.

The chain couples TRBV6-1 to TRBJ2-7; D is perhaps TRBD1 (6 bases). Germline V lookup: CDR1 MNHNS, CDR2 SASEGT. The CDR3 extends over 15 amino acids. V gave up 2 bases and J gave up 4 bases, with 15 bases separating them. The CDR3 reads CASSETAGEGYEQYF. In DNA form, the CDR3 reads TGTGCCAGCAGTGAAACGGCAGGGGAAGGGTACGAGCAGTACTTC.

This clonotype was seen at least ten times. The chain carries TRBV11-1 and TRBJ1-2, with a possible D match to TRBD1 (6 bases). Per germline, CDR1 SGHAT and CDR2 FQDESV (reference sequence). The CDR3 extends over 16 amino acids. V lost 6 bases, J lost 4 bases, and 21 bases lay in between. The CDR3 sequence is CASSNRGQQGIYGYTF. The CDR3 nucleotides are TGTGCCAGCAGTAATCGGGGTCAGCAGGGGATCTATGGCTACACCTTC.

This clonotype was recorded at least ten times. V is TRBV12-3 or TRBV12-4 and J is TRBJ1-1, with D uncertain. The CDR3 has 15 amino acids. V lost 3 bases and J 0 bases, leaving 11 bases between the germline ends. Written as DNA, the CDR3 is TGTGCCAGCAGTTTGAGTTCTGGGATGAACACTGAAGCTTTCTTT. Its translation is CASSLSSGMNTEAFF.

This clonotype was found many times. V gene TRBV27 combines with J gene TRBJ2-4; 7 bases line up with TRBD2. Germline CDR1 and CDR2: MNHEY and SMNVEV (reference sequence). This CDR3 has 13 amino acids. J was trimmed by 8 bases and V by 8 bases; bases with no gene match: 9. The CDR3 sequence: CASRAGEGHIQYF. In DNA form, the CDR3 reads TGTGCCAGCCGGGCGGGAGAGGGCCACATTCAGTACTTC.

At least ten counts were recorded for this clonotype. The chain is built from TRBV12-3 or TRBV12-4 and TRBJ2-7; D ambiguous. V gave up 6 bases and J gave up 2 bases, with 8 bases separating them. This CDR3 comprises 12 residues. The CDR3 is CASSPGPYEQYF. CDR3 DNA sequence: TGTGCCAGCAGCCCCGGTCCCTACGAGCAGTACTTC.

This clonotype was seen a few times. The chain combines TRBV6-2 or TRBV6-3 with TRBJ1-1; D not resolved. Germline V gives CDR1 MNHEY, CDR2 SVGEGT. Trimming took off 2 bases at V and 4 bases at J, with 8 bases between the two ends. The CDR3 runs to 13 residues. CDR3 sequence (DNA): TGTGCCAGCAGTTACCTCCACACCACTGAAGCTTTCTTT. This codes for CASSYLHTTEAFF.

In this sample, this clonotype turned up many times. This rearrangement joins TRBV28 to TRBJ2-7, with D tentatively TRBD2 (5 bases). The CDR3 is made up of 15 amino acids. From germline, CDR1 is MDHEN and CDR2 SYDVKM. V was pared by 3 bases and J by 3 bases, with 15 bases between. The chain's CDR3 is CASSFSGGYNYEQYF. CDR3 sequence (DNA): TGTGCCAGCAGTTTTTCGGGCGGGTATAACTACGAGCAGTACTTC.